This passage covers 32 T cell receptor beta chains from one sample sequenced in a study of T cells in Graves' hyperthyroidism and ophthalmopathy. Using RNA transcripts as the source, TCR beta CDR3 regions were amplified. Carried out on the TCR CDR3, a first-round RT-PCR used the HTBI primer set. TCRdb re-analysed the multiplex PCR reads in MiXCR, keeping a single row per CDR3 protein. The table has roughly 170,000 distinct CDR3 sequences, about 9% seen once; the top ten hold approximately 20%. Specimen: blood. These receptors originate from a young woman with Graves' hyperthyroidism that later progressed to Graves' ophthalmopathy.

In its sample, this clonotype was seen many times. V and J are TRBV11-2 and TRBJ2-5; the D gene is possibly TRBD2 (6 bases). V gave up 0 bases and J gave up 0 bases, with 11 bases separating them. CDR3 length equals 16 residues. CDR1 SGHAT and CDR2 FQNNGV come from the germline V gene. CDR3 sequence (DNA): TGTGCCAGCAGCTTAGAAGGGACTGCCTACCAAGAGACCCAGTACTTC. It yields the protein CASSLEGTAYQETQYF.

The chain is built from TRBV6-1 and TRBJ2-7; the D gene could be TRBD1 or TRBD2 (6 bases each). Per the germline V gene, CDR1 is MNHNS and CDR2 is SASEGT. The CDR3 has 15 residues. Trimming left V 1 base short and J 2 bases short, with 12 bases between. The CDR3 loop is CASSEGGAATYEQYF. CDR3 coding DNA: TGTGCCAGCAGTGAAGGGGGGGCAGCCACCTACGAGCAGTACTTC.

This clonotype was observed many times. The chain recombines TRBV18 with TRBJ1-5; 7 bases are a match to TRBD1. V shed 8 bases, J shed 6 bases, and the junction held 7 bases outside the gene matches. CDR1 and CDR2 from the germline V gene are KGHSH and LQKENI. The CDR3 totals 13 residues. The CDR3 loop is CASRPTGFQPQHF. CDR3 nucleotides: TGTGCCAGCCGGCCGACAGGGTTTCAGCCCCAGCATTTT.

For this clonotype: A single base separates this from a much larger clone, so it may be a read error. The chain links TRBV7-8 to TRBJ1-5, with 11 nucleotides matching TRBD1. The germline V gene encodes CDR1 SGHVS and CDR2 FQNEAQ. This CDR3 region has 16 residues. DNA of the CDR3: TGTGCCAGCAGCTTAGCCCGGACAGGGGGCCATCAGCCCCGGCATTTT. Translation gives CASSLARTGGHQPRHF. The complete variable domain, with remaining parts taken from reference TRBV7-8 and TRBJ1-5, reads GAGVSQSPRYKVAKRGQDVALRCDPISGHVSLFWYQQALGQGPEFLTYFQNEAQLDKSGLPSDRFFAERPEGSVSTLKIQRTQQEDSAVYLCASSLARTGGHQPRHFGDGTRLSIL.

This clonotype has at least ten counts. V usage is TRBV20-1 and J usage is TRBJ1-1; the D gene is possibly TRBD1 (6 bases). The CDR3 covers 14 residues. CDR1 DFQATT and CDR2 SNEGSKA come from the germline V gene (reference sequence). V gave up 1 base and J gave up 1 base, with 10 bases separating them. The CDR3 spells CSARGPRGNTEAFF. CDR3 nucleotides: TGCAGTGCTAGAGGGCCCAGGGGGAACACTGAAGCTTTCTTT.

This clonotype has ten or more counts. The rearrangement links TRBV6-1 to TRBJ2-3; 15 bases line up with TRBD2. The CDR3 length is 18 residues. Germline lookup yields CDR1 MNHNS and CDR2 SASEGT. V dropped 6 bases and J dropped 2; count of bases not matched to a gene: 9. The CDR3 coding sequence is TGTGCCAGCAGACCCGGGACTAGCGGGGGGCTGATCACAGATACGCAGTATTTT. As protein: CASRPGTSGGLITDTQYF.

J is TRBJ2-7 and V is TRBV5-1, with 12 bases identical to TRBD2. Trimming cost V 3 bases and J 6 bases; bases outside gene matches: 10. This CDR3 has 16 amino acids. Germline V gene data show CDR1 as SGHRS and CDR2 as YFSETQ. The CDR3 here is CASSYSRGLAGLEQYF. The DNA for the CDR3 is TGCGCCAGCAGCTACTCCAGGGGACTAGCGGGCCTCGAGCAGTACTTC.

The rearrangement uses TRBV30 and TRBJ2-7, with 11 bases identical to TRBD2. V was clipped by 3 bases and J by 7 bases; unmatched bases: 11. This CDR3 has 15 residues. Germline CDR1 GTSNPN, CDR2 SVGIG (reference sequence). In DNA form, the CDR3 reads TGTGCCTGGAGCACTGGACTAGCGGGTGGTAGGGAGCAGTACTTC. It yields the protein CAWSTGLAGGREQYF.

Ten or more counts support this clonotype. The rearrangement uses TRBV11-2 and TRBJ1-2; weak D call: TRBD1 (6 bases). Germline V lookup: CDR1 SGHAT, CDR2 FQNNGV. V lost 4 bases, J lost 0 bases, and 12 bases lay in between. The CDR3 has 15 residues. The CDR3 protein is CASSSPGHPNYGYTF. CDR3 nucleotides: TGTGCCAGCAGCTCCCCGGGACATCCTAACTATGGCTACACCTTC.

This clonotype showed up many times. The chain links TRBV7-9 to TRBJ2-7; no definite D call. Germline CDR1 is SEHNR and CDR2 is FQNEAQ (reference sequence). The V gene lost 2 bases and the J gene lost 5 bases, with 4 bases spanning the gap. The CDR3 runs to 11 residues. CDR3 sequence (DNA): TGTGCCAGCAGCTTATCAGACGAGCAGTACTTC. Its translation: CASSLSDEQYF.

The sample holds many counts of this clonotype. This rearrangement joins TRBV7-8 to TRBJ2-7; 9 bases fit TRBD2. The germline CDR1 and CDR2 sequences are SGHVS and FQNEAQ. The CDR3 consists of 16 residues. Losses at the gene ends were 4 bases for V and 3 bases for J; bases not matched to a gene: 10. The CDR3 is CASSSGLAQSFYEQYF. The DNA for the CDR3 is TGTGCCAGCAGCTCAGGACTAGCGCAATCATTCTACGAGCAGTACTTC.

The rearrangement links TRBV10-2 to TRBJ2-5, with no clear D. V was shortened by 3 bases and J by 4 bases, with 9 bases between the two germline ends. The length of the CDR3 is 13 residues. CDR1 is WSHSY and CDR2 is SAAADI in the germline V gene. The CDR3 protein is CASSDDWGETQYF. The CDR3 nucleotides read TGCGCCAGCAGTGACGATTGGGGAGAGACCCAGTACTTC.

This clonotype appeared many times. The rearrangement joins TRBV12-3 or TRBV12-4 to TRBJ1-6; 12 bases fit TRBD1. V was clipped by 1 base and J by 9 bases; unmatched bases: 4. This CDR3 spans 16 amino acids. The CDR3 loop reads CASSLVGQGAGSPLHF. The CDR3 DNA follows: TGTGCCAGCAGTTTAGTGGGACAGGGGGCTGGTTCACCCCTCCACTTT.

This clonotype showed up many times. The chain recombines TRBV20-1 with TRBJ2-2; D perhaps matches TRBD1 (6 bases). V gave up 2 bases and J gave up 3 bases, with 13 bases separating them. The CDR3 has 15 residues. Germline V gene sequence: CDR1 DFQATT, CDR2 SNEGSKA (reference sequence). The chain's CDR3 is CSARYPAGDTGELFF. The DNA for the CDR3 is TGCAGTGCTAGATACCCGGCAGGGGACACCGGGGAGCTGTTTTTT.

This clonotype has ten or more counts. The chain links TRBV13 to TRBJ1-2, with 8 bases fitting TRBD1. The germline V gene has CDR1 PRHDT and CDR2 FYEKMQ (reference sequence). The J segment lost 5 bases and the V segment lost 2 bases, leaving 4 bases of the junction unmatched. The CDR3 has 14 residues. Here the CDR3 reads CASSLLQGVYGYTF. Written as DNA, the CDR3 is TGTGCCAGCAGCTTACTACAGGGGGTATATGGCTACACCTTC. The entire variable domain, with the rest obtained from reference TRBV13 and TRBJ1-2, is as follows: AAGVIQSPRHLIKEKRETATLKCYPIPRHDTVYWYQQGPGQDPQFLISFYEKMQSDKGSIPDRFSAQQFSDYHSELNMSSLELGDSALYFCASSLLQGVYGYTFGSGTRLTVV.

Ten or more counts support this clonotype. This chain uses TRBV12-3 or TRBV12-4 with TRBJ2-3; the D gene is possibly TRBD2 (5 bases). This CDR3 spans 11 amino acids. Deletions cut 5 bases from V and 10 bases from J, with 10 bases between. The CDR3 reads CASSTSSAQYF. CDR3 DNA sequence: TGTGCCAGCAGTACTAGTTCAGCGCAGTATTTT.

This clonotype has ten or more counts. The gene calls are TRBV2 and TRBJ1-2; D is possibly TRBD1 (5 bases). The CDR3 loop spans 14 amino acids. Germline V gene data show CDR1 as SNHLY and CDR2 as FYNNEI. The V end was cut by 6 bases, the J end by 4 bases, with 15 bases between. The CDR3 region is CASRPPGLIYGYTF. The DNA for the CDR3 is TGTGCCAGCAGACCCCCGGGACTCATCTATGGCTACACCTTC.

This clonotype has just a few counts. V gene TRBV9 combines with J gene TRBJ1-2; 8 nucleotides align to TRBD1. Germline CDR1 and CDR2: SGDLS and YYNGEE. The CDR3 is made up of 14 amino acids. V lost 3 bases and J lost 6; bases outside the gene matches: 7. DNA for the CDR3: TGTGCCAGCAGCGCAAGGGAGACAGGGGATGGCTACACCTTC. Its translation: CASSARETGDGYTF. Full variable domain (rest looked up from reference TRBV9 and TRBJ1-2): DSGVTQTPKHLITATGQRVTLRCSPRSGDLSVYWYQQSLDQGLQFLIQYYNGEERAKGNILERFSAQQFPDLHSELNLSSLELGDSALYFCASSARETGDGYTFGSGTRLTVV.

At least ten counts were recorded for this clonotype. The CDR3 nucleotides are TGTGCCAGCAGCCAAGACTTCCCGGGACTGACCACAGATACGCAGTATTTT. Translation: CASSQDFPGLTTDTQYF. The chain is built from TRBV3-1 and TRBJ2-3; tentative D call: TRBD2 (6 bases). Germline V CDR1 and CDR2: LGHDT, YNNKEL (reference sequence). V lost 0 bases to trimming and J lost 2 bases, with 15 bases between them. The CDR3 length is 17 residues.

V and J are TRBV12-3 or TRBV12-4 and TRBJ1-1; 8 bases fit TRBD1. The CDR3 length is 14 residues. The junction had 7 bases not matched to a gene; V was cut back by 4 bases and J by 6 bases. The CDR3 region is CASSSRDRTAEAFF. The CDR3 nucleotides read TGTGCCAGCAGTTCCCGGGACAGGACGGCTGAAGCTTTCTTT.

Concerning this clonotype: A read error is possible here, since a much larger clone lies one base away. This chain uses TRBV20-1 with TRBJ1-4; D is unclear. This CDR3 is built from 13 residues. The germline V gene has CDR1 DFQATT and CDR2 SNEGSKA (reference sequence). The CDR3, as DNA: TGCAGTGCTAGAGGGCAGACGAATGAAAAACCGTTTTTT. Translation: CSARGQTNEKPFF.

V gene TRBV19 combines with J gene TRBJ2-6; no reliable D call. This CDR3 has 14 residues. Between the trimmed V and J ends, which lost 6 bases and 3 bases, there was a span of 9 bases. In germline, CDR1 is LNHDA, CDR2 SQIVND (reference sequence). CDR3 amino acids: CASRPSRGANVLTF. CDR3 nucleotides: TGTGCCAGTAGGCCCTCGCGTGGGGCCAACGTCCTGACTTTC.

The CDR3 here is CASSVIISSYEQYV. The CDR3 DNA is TGTGCCAGCAGTGTCATAATTAGCTCCTACGAGCAGTACGTC. The rearrangement links TRBV6-2 or TRBV6-3 to TRBJ2-7; no reliable D call. This CDR3 has 14 residues. CDR1 MNHEY and CDR2 SVGEGT come from the germline V gene. Trimming stripped 5 bases from V and 0 bases from J, with 11 bases between.

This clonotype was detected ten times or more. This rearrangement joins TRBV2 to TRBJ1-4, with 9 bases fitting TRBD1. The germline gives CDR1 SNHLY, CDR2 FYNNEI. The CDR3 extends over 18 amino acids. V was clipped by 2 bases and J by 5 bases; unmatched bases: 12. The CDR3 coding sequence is TGTGCCAGCAGTGAACCCCCCTTCTTAGGACAGGGGAATGAAAAACTGTTTTTT. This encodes CASSEPPFLGQGNEKLFF.

In DNA form, the CDR3 reads TGTGCCAGCAGTATGCAGGAGCTTACTACCTCACCCCTCCACTTT. Amino acid sequence: CASSMQELTTSPLHF. J is TRBJ1-6 and V is TRBV27; D ambiguous. Germline CDR1 reads MNHEY; CDR2 reads SMNVEV (reference sequence). V lost 5 bases, J lost 10 bases, and 18 bases lay in between. The CDR3 loop spans 15 amino acids.

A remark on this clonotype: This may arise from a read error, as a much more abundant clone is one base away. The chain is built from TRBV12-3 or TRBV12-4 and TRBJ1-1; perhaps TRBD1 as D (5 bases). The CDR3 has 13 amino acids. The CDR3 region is CAGSARASTEAFF. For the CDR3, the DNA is TGTGCCGGCAGTGCCAGGGCGTCCACTGAAGCTTTCTTT.

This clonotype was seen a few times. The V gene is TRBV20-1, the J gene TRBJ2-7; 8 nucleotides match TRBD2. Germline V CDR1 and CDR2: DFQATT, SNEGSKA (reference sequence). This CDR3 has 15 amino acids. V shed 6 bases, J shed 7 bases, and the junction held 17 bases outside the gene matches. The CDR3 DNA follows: TGCAGTGCCATAGAAGCGGGACTAGGTATGAGTGAGCAGTACTTC. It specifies CSAIEAGLGMSEQYF.

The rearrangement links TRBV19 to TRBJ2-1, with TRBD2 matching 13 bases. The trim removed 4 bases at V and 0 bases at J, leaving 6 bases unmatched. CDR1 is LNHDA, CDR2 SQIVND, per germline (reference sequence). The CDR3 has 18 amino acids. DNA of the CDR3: TGTGCCAGTAGTAAGGGACTAGCGGGAACCCTCTCCTACAATGAGCAGTTCTTC. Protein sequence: CASSKGLAGTLSYNEQFF.

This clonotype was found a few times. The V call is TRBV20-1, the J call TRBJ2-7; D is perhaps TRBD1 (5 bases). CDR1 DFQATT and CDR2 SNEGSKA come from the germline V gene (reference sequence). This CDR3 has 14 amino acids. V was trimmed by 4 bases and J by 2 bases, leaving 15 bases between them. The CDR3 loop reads CSANIRVGPYEQYF. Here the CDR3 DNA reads TGCAGTGCTAATATCAGGGTGGGTCCCTACGAGCAGTACTTC.

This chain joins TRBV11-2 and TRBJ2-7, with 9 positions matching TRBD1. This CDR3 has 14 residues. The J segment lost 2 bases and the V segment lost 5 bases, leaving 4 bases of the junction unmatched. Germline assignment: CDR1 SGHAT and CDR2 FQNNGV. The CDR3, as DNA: TGTGCCAGCAGCCCCGGGACAGGGACCTACGAGCAGTACTTC. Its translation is CASSPGTGTYEQYF.

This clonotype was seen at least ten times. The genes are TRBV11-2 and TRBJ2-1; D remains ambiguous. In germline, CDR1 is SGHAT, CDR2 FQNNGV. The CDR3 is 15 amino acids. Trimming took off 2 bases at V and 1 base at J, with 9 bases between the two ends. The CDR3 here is CASSLLGGSYNEQFF. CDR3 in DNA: TGTGCCAGCAGCTTACTTGGCGGTTCCTACAATGAGCAGTTCTTC.

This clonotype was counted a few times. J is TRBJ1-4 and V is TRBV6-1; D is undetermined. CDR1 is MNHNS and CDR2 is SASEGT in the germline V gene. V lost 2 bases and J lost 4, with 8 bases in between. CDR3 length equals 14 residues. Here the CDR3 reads CASSEFGLNEKLFF. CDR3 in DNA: TGTGCCAGCAGTGAATTCGGGCTTAATGAAAAACTGTTTTTT.